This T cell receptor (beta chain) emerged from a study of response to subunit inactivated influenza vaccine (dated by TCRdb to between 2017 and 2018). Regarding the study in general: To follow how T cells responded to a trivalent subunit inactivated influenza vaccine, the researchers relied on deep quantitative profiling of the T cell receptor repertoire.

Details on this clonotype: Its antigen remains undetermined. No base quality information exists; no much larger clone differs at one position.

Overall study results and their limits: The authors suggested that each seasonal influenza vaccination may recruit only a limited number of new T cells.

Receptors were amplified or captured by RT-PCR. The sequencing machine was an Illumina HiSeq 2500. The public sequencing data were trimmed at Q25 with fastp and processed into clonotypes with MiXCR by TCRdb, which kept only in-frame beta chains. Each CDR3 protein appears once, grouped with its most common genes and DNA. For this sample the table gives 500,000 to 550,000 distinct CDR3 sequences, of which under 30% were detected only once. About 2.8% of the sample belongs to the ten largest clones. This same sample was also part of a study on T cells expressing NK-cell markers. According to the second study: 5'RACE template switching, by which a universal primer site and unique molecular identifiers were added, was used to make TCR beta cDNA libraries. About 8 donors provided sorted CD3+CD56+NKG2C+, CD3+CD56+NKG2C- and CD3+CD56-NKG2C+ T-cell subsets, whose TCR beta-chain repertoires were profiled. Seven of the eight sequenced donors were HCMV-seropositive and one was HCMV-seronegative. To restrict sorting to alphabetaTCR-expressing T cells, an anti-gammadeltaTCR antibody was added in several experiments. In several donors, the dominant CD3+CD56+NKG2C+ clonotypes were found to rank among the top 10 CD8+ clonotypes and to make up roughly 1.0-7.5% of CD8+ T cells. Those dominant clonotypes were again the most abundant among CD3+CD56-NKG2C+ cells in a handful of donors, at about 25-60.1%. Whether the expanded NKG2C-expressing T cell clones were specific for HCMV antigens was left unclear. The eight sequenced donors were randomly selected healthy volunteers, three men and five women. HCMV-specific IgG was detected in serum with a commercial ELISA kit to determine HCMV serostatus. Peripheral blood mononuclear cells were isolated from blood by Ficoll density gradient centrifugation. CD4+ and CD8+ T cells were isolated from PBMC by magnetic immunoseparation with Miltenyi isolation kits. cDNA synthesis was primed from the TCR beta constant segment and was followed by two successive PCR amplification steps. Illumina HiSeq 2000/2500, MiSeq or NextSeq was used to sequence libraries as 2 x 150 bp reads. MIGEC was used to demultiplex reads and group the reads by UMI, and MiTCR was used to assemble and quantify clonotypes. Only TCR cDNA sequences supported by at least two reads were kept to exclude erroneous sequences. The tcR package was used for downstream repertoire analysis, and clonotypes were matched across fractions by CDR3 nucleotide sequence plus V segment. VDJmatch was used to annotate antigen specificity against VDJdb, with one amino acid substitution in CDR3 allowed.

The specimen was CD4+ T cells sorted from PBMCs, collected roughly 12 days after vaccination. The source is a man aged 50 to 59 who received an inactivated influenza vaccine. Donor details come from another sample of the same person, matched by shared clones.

CDR3 reads: CASSLFESGKSWETQYF. In nucleotides, the sequence is TGTGCCAGCAGCTTATTCGAGTCGGGGAAGAGTTGGGAGACCCAGTACTTC. Rearrangement joined TRBV7-9 to TRBJ2-5; the D region possibly corresponds to TRBD2 (5 bases align). V and J are truncated by 2 bases and 5 bases respectively, leaving an intervening sequence of 21 bases. Per the germline V gene (reference sequence), SEHNR is the CDR1 and FQNEAQ is the CDR2. Including the terminal cysteine and phenylalanine, the CDR3 comprises 17 residues. Only CDR3 DNA is held: 51 bases, read in frame from base 1.